These T cell receptor beta chains were read from a single sample in a study of CD8 T cells in Susac syndrome. TCRdb re-derived calls from the immunoSEQ multiplex PCR reads in MiXCR, one entry per CDR3 protein. The sample has approximately 150,000 distinct CDR3 sequences, about 94% seen once. Material for sequencing was CD4+ T cells from PBMCs. Every receptor here comes from a human donor in good health. Both conserved end residues are part of each CDR3. D genes are given only for firm matches.

d_gene: TRBD1
j_gene: TRBJ2-1
v_gene: TRBV3-1
len: 13
CDR3aa: CASSQQGATEQFF
CDR3nt: TGTGCCAGCAGCCAACAGGGGGCTACTGAGCAGTTCTTC

d_gene: TRBD2
j_gene: TRBJ2-5
v_gene: TRBV5-6
len: 14
CDR3aa: CASSRLPGGETQYF
CDR3nt: TGTGCCAGCAGCCGCCTCCCGGGAGGAGAGACCCAGTACTTC

d_gene: TRBD2
j_gene: TRBJ2-5
v_gene: TRBV2
len: 15
CDR3aa: CASSEALAGGETQYF
CDR3nt: TGTGCCAGCAGTGAAGCGCTTGCGGGGGGAGAGACCCAGTACTTC

d_gene: .
j_gene: TRBJ2-2
v_gene: TRBV6-1
len: 16
CDR3aa: CASSELPSGFGGELFF
CDR3nt: TGTGCCAGCAGTGAACTTCCTTCCGGTTTTGGCGGGGAGCTGTTTTTT

d_gene: .
j_gene: TRBJ2-1
v_gene: TRBV4-2
len: 11
CDR3aa: CASSQANEQFF
CDR3nt: TGTGCCAGCAGCCAAGCAAATGAGCAGTTCTTC

d_gene: .
j_gene: TRBJ1-6
v_gene: TRBV3-1
len: 15
CDR3aa: CASSQEAGFGSPLHF
CDR3nt: TGTGCCAGCAGCCAAGAGGCAGGCTTCGGTTCACCCCTCCACTTT

d_gene: .
j_gene: TRBJ1-5
v_gene: TRBV3-1
len: 15
CDR3aa: CASSQGSQGWQPQHF
CDR3nt: TGTGCCAGCAGCCAGGGGTCTCAGGGTTGGCAGCCCCAGCATTTT

d_gene: .
j_gene: TRBJ2-2
v_gene: TRBV9
len: 16
CDR3aa: CASSRGPARDTGELFF
CDR3nt: TGTGCCAGCAGCCGCGGTCCCGCCAGGGACACCGGGGAGCTGTTTTTT

d_gene: .
j_gene: TRBJ2-2
v_gene: TRBV7-9
len: 18
CDR3aa: CASSLHSGQHLTPGSCFF
CDR3nt: .

d_gene: .
j_gene: TRBJ1-5
v_gene: TRBV30
len: 14
CDR3aa: CAWSVSGSNQPQHF
CDR3nt: TGTGCCTGGAGTGTCTCGGGGAGCAATCAGCCCCAGCATTTT

d_gene: TRBD1
j_gene: TRBJ1-5
v_gene: TRBV29-1
len: 13
CDR3aa: CSVEGQPGQPQHF
CDR3nt: TGCAGCGTTGAGGGACAGCCGGGGCAGCCCCAGCATTTT

d_gene: .
j_gene: TRBJ2-6
v_gene: TRBV5-1
len: 14
CDR3aa: CASSEGAGANVLTF
CDR3nt: TGCGCCAGCAGCGAAGGGGCGGGGGCCAACGTCCTGACTTTC

d_gene: TRBD1
j_gene: TRBJ1-2
v_gene: TRBV20-1
len: 13
CDR3aa: CSAIPDRNYGYTF
CDR3nt: TGCAGTGCGATACCGGACAGGAACTATGGCTACACCTTC

d_gene: TRBD1
j_gene: TRBJ1-5
v_gene: TRBV6-6
len: 16
CDR3aa: CASSPPGQGSNQPQHF
CDR3nt: TGTGCCAGCAGTCCGCCCGGACAGGGAAGCAATCAGCCCCAGCATTTT

d_gene: .
j_gene: TRBJ2-7
v_gene: TRBV19
len: 15
CDR3aa: CASSIDPGSSYEQYF
CDR3nt: TGTGCCAGTAGTATAGATCCAGGGTCGTCCTACGAGCAGTACTTC

d_gene: .
j_gene: TRBJ2-2
v_gene: TRBV19
len: 16
CDR3aa: CASSTTGRIIAGELFF
CDR3nt: TGTGCCAGTAGCACAACCGGACGTATAATTGCTGGGGAGCTGTTTTTT

d_gene: .
j_gene: TRBJ1-4
v_gene: TRBV3-1
len: 14
CDR3aa: CASTGTPKGEKLFF
CDR3nt: TGTGCCAGCACCGGGACACCTAAAGGGGAAAAACTGTTTTTT

d_gene: .
j_gene: TRBJ2-7
v_gene: TRBV29-1
len: 12
CDR3aa: CSVHSTPYEQYF
CDR3nt: TGCAGCGTCCACTCAACCCCCTACGAGCAGTACTTC